This T cell receptor (beta chain) was sequenced for a study of T cell repertoires in cytomegalovirus infection. For the study at large: Matching HLA type, along with CMV infection, was indicated by public TCR beta signatures. Overall study results and limits: Totalled public TCR beta family frequency picked out people who carried CMV plus the relevant HLA. Dominating the ex vivo response were TCR beta clonotypes that were CMV-specific and HLA-C-restricted.

TCRdb ran MiXCR on the reads and lists one entry per CDR3 protein. The data show 250,000 to 300,000 distinct CDR3 sequences, with approximately 14% seen just once and roughly 8.9% held by the top ten. Germline V gene data show CDR1 as SGHVS and CDR2 as FNYEAQ. This CDR3 contains 14 residues. V was cut by 2 bases and J by 4 bases, with 12 bases left in between. This clonotype was detected many times. The antigen is undetermined. The V and J genes are TRBV7-6 and TRBJ2-7; D possibly corresponds to TRBD1 (5 bases). Material for sequencing was PBMCs. This receptor was identified in a human donor in good health (CMV status not recorded). Some clones in this sample may be carry-over from other donors' samples. DNA for the CDR3: TGTGCCAGCAGCTTAAGGACACTCGGATACGAGCAGTACTTC. This encodes CASSLRTLGYEQYF.